Listed below are T cell receptor beta chains from one sample, sequenced in a study of spatial heterogeneity in lung cancer. From the 5' RACE reads, TCRdb called clonotypes with MiXCR, one entry per CDR3 protein. This table has several thousand distinct CDR3 sequences, approximately 3% appearing once. Sequenced here: normal lung tissue next to the tumor, sampled at surgery. The source of these receptors is a male donor with early-stage non-small cell lung cancer. Both conserved end residues are part of each CDR3. D genes are given only for firm matches. Not all rows give a size; the values are once, few, many and, for expanded clones, a class.

cdr3_nt: TGTGCCAGTAGTATAGGAGAGGTCGGTGAGCAGTTCTTC
cdr3_aa: CASSIGEVGEQFF
clone_size: many
d_call: .
v_call: TRBV19
j_call: TRBJ2-1

cdr3_nt: TGTGCCAGCAGCTCTCCAGCGGGGGAGAGGGAGACCCAGTACTTC
cdr3_aa: CASSSPAGERETQYF
clone_size: medium-sized
d_call: TRBD2
v_call: TRBV7-8
j_call: TRBJ2-5

cdr3_nt: TGTGCCAGCAGCCATATAGCGGGAGGGCCCGAGGAGCAGTTCTTC
cdr3_aa: CASSHIAGGPEEQFF
clone_size: many
d_call: TRBD2
v_call: TRBV7-8
j_call: TRBJ2-1

cdr3_nt: TGTGCCAGCAGCCCACTCCTCGCGCGGGGGAATCTCAAAAACATTCAGTACTTC
cdr3_aa: CASSPLLARGNLKNIQYF
clone_size: many
d_call: TRBD2
v_call: TRBV7-8
j_call: TRBJ2-4

cdr3_nt: TGTGCCAGCAGTGAAGCGGGGGGGGGGAATGAGCAGTTCTTC
cdr3_aa: CASSEAGGGNEQFF
clone_size: many
d_call: TRBD2
v_call: TRBV2
j_call: TRBJ2-1

cdr3_nt: TGCAGTGCTAGCAGCGGGAGGGCCTACGAGCAGTACTTC
cdr3_aa: CSASSGRAYEQYF
clone_size: medium-sized
d_call: TRBD2
v_call: TRBV20-1
j_call: TRBJ2-7

cdr3_nt: TGCGCCAGCAGCCACGGTAATGAGCAGTTCTTC
cdr3_aa: CASSHGNEQFF
clone_size: .
d_call: .
v_call: TRBV4-1
j_call: TRBJ2-1

cdr3_nt: TGTGCCAGTAGTGGACCGGGACACCAAAATCCCGGCAGGGAAAAACTGTTTTTT
cdr3_aa: CASSGPGHQNPGREKLFF
clone_size: many
d_call: .
v_call: TRBV19
j_call: TRBJ1-4

cdr3_nt: TGTGCCAGCAGTTTGGGGGACAGGGGTCCAGATACGCAGTATTTT
cdr3_aa: CASSLGDRGPDTQYF
clone_size: many
d_call: TRBD1
v_call: TRBV12-3/TRBV12-4
j_call: TRBJ2-3

cdr3_nt: TGTGCCAGCAGTGAAGAGGCAGGGACTTACAATGAGCAGTTCTTC
cdr3_aa: CASSEEAGTYNEQFF
clone_size: many
d_call: .
v_call: TRBV6-1
j_call: TRBJ2-1

cdr3_nt: TGTGCCAGCAGTTTCCGCGGTAGCTTGGATGAGCAGTTCTTC
cdr3_aa: CASSFRGSLDEQFF
clone_size: many
d_call: .
v_call: TRBV12-3/TRBV12-4
j_call: TRBJ2-1

cdr3_nt: TGTGCCAGCAGTTTCAGTGACGTCGTCTATGGCTACACCTTC
cdr3_aa: CASSFSDVVYGYTF
clone_size: many
d_call: .
v_call: TRBV6-6
j_call: TRBJ1-2

cdr3_nt: TGTGCCAGCAGCTTATTGGCGGGGGGCAGGGGAGAGACCCAGTACTTC
cdr3_aa: CASSLLAGGRGETQYF
clone_size: many
d_call: TRBD2
v_call: TRBV5-5
j_call: TRBJ2-5

cdr3_nt: TGCGCCAGCAGCCCAAGCGGGGGGACCAGCACAGATACGCAGTATTTT
cdr3_aa: CASSPSGGTSTDTQYF
clone_size: medium-sized
d_call: TRBD2
v_call: TRBV5-1
j_call: TRBJ2-3

cdr3_nt: TGTGCCAGCAGCTTCACAGGGGGCAATTCACCCCTCCACTTT
cdr3_aa: CASSFTGGNSPLHF
clone_size: medium-sized
d_call: TRBD1
v_call: TRBV7-9
j_call: TRBJ1-6

cdr3_nt: TGTGCCAGCAGCTTGGAGAGACTAGCAGAGACCCAGTACTTC
cdr3_aa: CASSLERLAETQYF
clone_size: many
d_call: TRBD2
v_call: TRBV5-6
j_call: TRBJ2-5

cdr3_nt: TGTGCCAGCAGTTATTCGGGACAGGGTAATTCACCCCTCCACTTT
cdr3_aa: CASSYSGQGNSPLHF
clone_size: medium-sized
d_call: TRBD1
v_call: TRBV6-2/TRBV6-3
j_call: TRBJ1-6

cdr3_nt: TGTGCCACCAGTGATCCTCTAGGACAGCCATTCCTCCAAGAGACCCAGTACTTC
cdr3_aa: CATSDPLGQPFLQETQYF
clone_size: medium-sized
d_call: .
v_call: TRBV24-1
j_call: TRBJ2-5

cdr3_nt: TGTGCCAGCAGAGCTTACTCTTACGGTAACACCGGGGAGCTGTTTTTT
cdr3_aa: CASRAYSYGNTGELFF
clone_size: .
d_call: .
v_call: TRBV2
j_call: TRBJ2-2

cdr3_nt: TGCAGTGCTCGTTCTATCGGGGGGCAAGAGACCCAGTACTTC
cdr3_aa: CSARSIGGQETQYF
clone_size: medium-sized
d_call: TRBD2
v_call: TRBV20-1
j_call: TRBJ2-5

cdr3_nt: TGTGCCACCAGGGGGACAGACAACAATGAGCAGTTCTTC
cdr3_aa: CATRGTDNNEQFF
clone_size: medium-sized
d_call: TRBD1
v_call: TRBV24-1
j_call: TRBJ2-1

cdr3_nt: TGTGCCAGCAGCTCAATGGGGGGGCGGGGAAATTCACCCCTCCACTTT
cdr3_aa: CASSSMGGRGNSPLHF
clone_size: medium-sized
d_call: .
v_call: TRBV7-9
j_call: TRBJ1-6

cdr3_nt: TGCAGTGCAAGCGGGAGGAGTGAGGCGGGAGTTATTCAAGAGACCCAGTACTTC
cdr3_aa: CSASGRSEAGVIQETQYF
clone_size: many
d_call: TRBD2
v_call: TRBV20-1
j_call: TRBJ2-5

cdr3_nt: TGCAGCGTTGAAGCCCTAAGTCCTAAGGGTAGCGATGAGCAGTTCTTC
cdr3_aa: CSVEALSPKGSDEQFF
clone_size: medium-sized
d_call: .
v_call: TRBV29-1
j_call: TRBJ2-1

cdr3_nt: TGCAGTGCTAGAGGCTCCCACCACCTAGCGTATAGCACAGATACGCAGTATTTT
cdr3_aa: CSARGSHHLAYSTDTQYF
clone_size: many
d_call: .
v_call: TRBV20-1
j_call: TRBJ2-3

cdr3_nt: TGTGCTAGTGGTCCCGAGGGGAATTCGGTTCGAGAGACCCAGTACTTC
cdr3_aa: CASGPEGNSVRETQYF
clone_size: medium-sized
d_call: .
v_call: TRBV12-5
j_call: TRBJ2-5

cdr3_nt: TGCAGTGCCTTCGATAGCGGGGGGGACCCTTCGCAGTATTTT
cdr3_aa: CSAFDSGGDPSQYF
clone_size: many
d_call: TRBD2
v_call: TRBV20-1
j_call: TRBJ2-3

cdr3_nt: TGTGCCAGCAGTCGAAGACAGGCTGGGGCCAACGTCCTGACTTTC
cdr3_aa: CASSRRQAGANVLTF
clone_size: many
d_call: .
v_call: TRBV12-3/TRBV12-4
j_call: TRBJ2-6

cdr3_nt: TGCGCCAGCAGCCCCCTGGGGTCCTATGGCTACACCTTC
cdr3_aa: CASSPLGSYGYTF
clone_size: many
d_call: .
v_call: TRBV10-2
j_call: TRBJ1-2

cdr3_nt: TGTGCCAGCAGCACTGCGGGACAGGGAAATGAAAAACTGTTTTTT
cdr3_aa: CASSTAGQGNEKLFF
clone_size: medium-sized
d_call: TRBD1
v_call: TRBV4-2
j_call: TRBJ1-4

cdr3_nt: TGCAGTGCCCGACGAAAAACAGGGGGAGCTGAAAAACTGTTTTTT
cdr3_aa: CSARRKTGGAEKLFF
clone_size: many
d_call: TRBD1
v_call: TRBV20-1
j_call: TRBJ1-4

cdr3_nt: TGCAGTGCTACGAGGGACCGCGCCCCGTCTGGGGCCAACGTCCTGACTTTC
cdr3_aa: CSATRDRAPSGANVLTF
clone_size: many
d_call: .
v_call: TRBV20-1
j_call: TRBJ2-6

cdr3_nt: TGTGCCAGCAGTTACTCCGGGGATAGCTCCTACAATGAGCAGTTCTTC
cdr3_aa: CASSYSGDSSYNEQFF
clone_size: medium-sized
d_call: .
v_call: TRBV6-5
j_call: TRBJ2-1

cdr3_nt: TGTGCCAGCAGAGGCGACAGGGGGCTCGTCGGATCGCAGTATTTT
cdr3_aa: CASRGDRGLVGSQYF
clone_size: many
d_call: TRBD1
v_call: TRBV5-6
j_call: TRBJ2-3

cdr3_nt: TGTGCCAGCAGCTTCTATGGGACAGGGCGGGATTCACCCCTCCACTTT
cdr3_aa: CASSFYGTGRDSPLHF
clone_size: medium-sized
d_call: TRBD1
v_call: TRBV5-8
j_call: TRBJ1-6

cdr3_nt: TGCAGTGGGGCTAGCGGCAACGGAGAGACCCAGTACTTC
cdr3_aa: CSGASGNGETQYF
clone_size: .
d_call: TRBD2
v_call: TRBV20-1
j_call: TRBJ2-5

cdr3_nt: TGTGCCAGCAGCCAAGCCGCGGGAGTACTGAACACTGAAGCTTTCTTT
cdr3_aa: CASSQAAGVLNTEAFF
clone_size: many
d_call: .
v_call: TRBV4-2
j_call: TRBJ1-1

cdr3_nt: TGCAGTGCTACAGGGGGCAGGTACATTCAGTACTTC
cdr3_aa: CSATGGRYIQYF
clone_size: medium-sized
d_call: TRBD1
v_call: TRBV20-1
j_call: TRBJ2-4

cdr3_nt: TGCGCCAGCAGCCCAGGGACAGGGGGAAACTATGGCTACACCTTC
cdr3_aa: CASSPGTGGNYGYTF
clone_size: many
d_call: TRBD1
v_call: TRBV5-1
j_call: TRBJ1-2

cdr3_nt: TGTGCCAGCAGTTCCCGAGGTCACTCCAATGAGCAGTTCTTC
cdr3_aa: CASSSRGHSNEQFF
clone_size: many
d_call: .
v_call: TRBV2
j_call: TRBJ2-1

cdr3_nt: TGTGCCAGCAGCCTAAGCGGGATCTACTATGGCTACACCTTC
cdr3_aa: CASSLSGIYYGYTF
clone_size: many
d_call: .
v_call: TRBV14
j_call: TRBJ1-2

cdr3_nt: TGTGCCAGCAGTCCCTACGGGGCTGGGCAAGAGACCCAGTACTTC
cdr3_aa: CASSPYGAGQETQYF
clone_size: many
d_call: .
v_call: TRBV28
j_call: TRBJ2-5

cdr3_nt: TGTGCCAGCAGTAGCCGGGACAGGGAGGTGGATCAGCCCCAGCATTTT
cdr3_aa: CASSSRDREVDQPQHF
clone_size: many
d_call: TRBD1
v_call: TRBV6-1
j_call: TRBJ1-5

cdr3_nt: TGTGCCAGCAGCTTTGATTTCCAGCCCCAGCATTTT
cdr3_aa: CASSFDFQPQHF
clone_size: few
d_call: .
v_call: TRBV7-9
j_call: TRBJ1-5

cdr3_nt: TGTGCCAGCAGTTTTTTCGGGGCAGGGGAGCAGTACTTC
cdr3_aa: CASSFFGAGEQYF
clone_size: many
d_call: .
v_call: TRBV27
j_call: TRBJ2-7

cdr3_nt: TGTGCCAGCAGTCCCGGGACCGATAATCAAGAGACCCAGTACTTC
cdr3_aa: CASSPGTDNQETQYF
clone_size: medium-sized
d_call: .
v_call: TRBV11-3
j_call: TRBJ2-5

cdr3_nt: TGCGCCAGCAGCCCCCAGGGACTAGCGGGAGCGGGGCCAGATACGCAGTATTTT
cdr3_aa: CASSPQGLAGAGPDTQYF
clone_size: medium-sized
d_call: TRBD2
v_call: TRBV5-1
j_call: TRBJ2-3

cdr3_nt: TGTGCCTGCACTAGCGACCAGACCTACGAGCAGTACTTC
cdr3_aa: CACTSDQTYEQYF
clone_size: many
d_call: TRBD2
v_call: TRBV30
j_call: TRBJ2-7

cdr3_nt: TGTGCCAGCAGCCGGCTTACCGGGGAAAACACTGAAGCTTTCTTT
cdr3_aa: CASSRLTGENTEAFF
clone_size: medium-sized
d_call: .
v_call: TRBV14
j_call: TRBJ1-1

cdr3_nt: TGTGCCAGCAGCCAAGATTACCCGGGTGTGACGGGTGAAAAACTGTTTTTT
cdr3_aa: CASSQDYPGVTGEKLFF
clone_size: medium-sized
d_call: .
v_call: TRBV3-1
j_call: TRBJ1-4

cdr3_nt: TGTGCCACCAGTGATTTGGGGGAAGGAGACTACACCTTC
cdr3_aa: CATSDLGEGDYTF
clone_size: medium-sized
d_call: .
v_call: TRBV24-1
j_call: TRBJ1-2

cdr3_nt: TGTGCCAGCAGCTTGGGGGCTCAAGATAACTATGGCTACAACTTC
cdr3_aa: CASSLGAQDNYGYNF
clone_size: .
d_call: .
v_call: TRBV5-6
j_call: TRBJ1-2